The rows below give T cell receptor beta chains drawn from one sample of a study of blood T cells in healthy people across ages. TCRdb processed the 5' RACE reads anew with MiXCR; each CDR3 protein has one entry. The data show approximately 800,000 distinct CDR3 sequences, roughly 24% seen once. The same data also contributed to another study, on T cells of mothers and their children.

Sequencing used blood. The receptors originated from a boy under 18 in good health. Both conserved end residues are part of each CDR3. The D gene is left open where the match is weak. Size is stated for part of the rows, as once, few or many counts, or as a class when the clone is expanded.

TRBV20-1	16	-	TRBD2	TRBJ2-7	CSARDPSAGVTYEQYF	TGCAGTGCTAGAGACCCCTCTGCGGGGGTGACCTACGAGCAGTACTTC
TRBV5-1	14	-	TRBD1	TRBJ2-2	CASKGQGPTGELFF	TGCGCCAGCAAGGGACAGGGTCCCACCGGGGAGCTGTTTTTT
TRBV9	15	-	-	TRBJ2-3	CASSETPRGTDTQYF	TGTGCCAGCAGCGAGACCCCGCGGGGAACAGATACGCAGTATTTT
TRBV12-5	15	few	-	TRBJ2-7	CASVPPGDASHEQYF	TGTGCTAGTGTGCCCCCCGGGGACGCTTCTCACGAGCAGTACTTC
TRBV4-2	16	few	TRBD2	TRBJ2-1	CASSLEGAGGYNEQFF	TGTGCCAGCAGCCTCGAGGGAGCGGGGGGTTACAATGAGCAGTTCTTC
TRBV6-6	16	-	-	TRBJ2-5	CASSSPGRQTKETQYF	TGTGCCAGCAGTTCCCCTGGGCGCCAAACCAAAGAGACCCAGTACTTC
TRBV28	14	-	-	TRBJ2-5	CASSLGRVFETQYF	TGTGCCAGCAGTTTAGGCAGGGTTTTTGAGACCCAGTACTTC
TRBV18	16	few	-	TRBJ1-2	CASSALPPGGESGYTF	TGTGCCAGCTCAGCATTGCCCCCGGGGGGCGAGAGTGGCTACACCTTC
TRBV5-6	14	few	-	TRBJ2-7	CASSLGRRSYEQYF	TGTGCCAGCAGCTTGGGGAGGCGATCCTACGAGCAGTACTTC
TRBV19	18	few	TRBD1	TRBJ2-7	CASSPEYRGRFVTYEQYF	TGTGCCAGTAGCCCCGAGTACAGGGGGCGATTTGTGACGTACGAGCAGTACTTC
TRBV6-6	13	many	TRBD1	TRBJ2-7	CASSSDRGDEQYF	TGTGCCAGCAGTTCAGACAGGGGAGACGAGCAGTACTTC
TRBV6-1	13	-	-	TRBJ2-5	CASRGTSLETQYF	TGTGCCAGCAGGGGGACAAGCTTAGAGACCCAGTACTTC
TRBV30	14	few	-	TRBJ1-3	CAWSTRGNWDTIYF	TGTGCCTGGAGTACGAGGGGCAATTGGGACACCATATATTTT
TRBV12-3/TRBV12-4	13	many	-	TRBJ2-1	CASSLSGYNEQFF	TGTGCCAGCAGTTTAAGCGGTTACAATGAGCAGTTCTTC
TRBV3-1	14	-	TRBD1	TRBJ2-7	CASSNRDRGHEQYF	TGTGCCAGCAGCAACCGGGACAGGGGCCACGAGCAGTACTTC
TRBV10-1	14	few	-	TRBJ2-1	CASSYGSLGNEQFF	TGCGCCAGCAGCTATGGGTCCTTAGGAAATGAGCAGTTCTTC
TRBV2	13	few	-	TRBJ2-1	CASSAVSGNEQFF	TGTGCCAGCAGTGCGGTCTCAGGGAATGAGCAGTTCTTC
TRBV28	12	-	-	TRBJ1-3	CASTRSGNTIYF	TGTGCCAGCACCCGCTCTGGAAACACCATATATTTT
TRBV29-1	13	-	-	TRBJ2-5	CSVDQSGVETQYF	TGCAGCGTTGATCAGTCAGGGGTAGAGACCCAGTACTTC
TRBV4-2	17	-	TRBD2	TRBJ2-5	CASSQEPVAGGPETQYF	TGTGCCAGCAGCCAAGAACCGGTAGCGGGGGGGCCGGAGACCCAGTACTTC
TRBV6-5	16	-	-	TRBJ2-3	CASSYRRGTRGDTQYF	TGTGCCAGCAGTTACCGAAGAGGGACTCGCGGAGATACGCAGTATTTT
TRBV5-5	14	few	-	TRBJ1-4	CASSLFGTNEKLFF	TGTGCCAGCAGCCTGTTTGGAACTAATGAAAAACTGTTTTTT
TRBV12-3/TRBV12-4	13	few	-	TRBJ2-1	CASSLDWENEQFF	TGTGCCAGCAGTCTCGACTGGGAGAATGAGCAGTTCTTC
TRBV7-2	17	-	-	TRBJ2-1	CASSSIGWGLTYNEQFF	TGTGCCAGCAGCTCGATAGGCTGGGGACTCACCTACAATGAGCAGTTCTTC
TRBV3-1	14	-	-	TRBJ2-2	CASSPEEGFGELFF	TGTGCCAGCAGCCCTGAGGAGGGATTCGGGGAGCTGTTTTTT
TRBV7-2	15	-	-	TRBJ2-4	CASSLSGGVKNIQYF	TGTGCCAGCAGCTTATCCGGGGGAGTAAAAAACATTCAGTACTTC
TRBV27	13	few	TRBD1	TRBJ2-4	CASRSTTGNIQYF	TGTGCCAGCAGATCCACGACAGGGAACATTCAGTACTTC